These 18 T cell receptor beta chains share one sample of origin, sequenced in a study of shared T cell receptors in the human thymus (dated by TCRdb to 2020 to 2022). Library prep was done by the immunoSEQ multiplex PCR assay. The immuneACCESS repertoire file appears here via TCRdb, limited to in-frame rearrangements. These files lack a portion of the clones; in checked studies, under half of the deficit traces to unresolved V genes, and the cause of the others is not known. The table for this sample lists under 850,000 clones; approximately 87% of them were counted only once. The top ten constitute approximately 0.01% of the sample. These data were also filed under a second study, of human thymus T cells.

The sample taken for sequencing was thymocytes. The receptor set was obtained from a boy less than two years old with a congenital heart defect. Donor details come from another sample of the same person, matched by shared clones.

The chain uses TRBV6-6 and TRBJ2-1; 11 bases fit TRBD2. CDR3 size: 15 residues. Losses at the gene ends were 2 bases for V and 5 bases for J; bases not matched to a gene: 2. From germline, CDR1 is MNHNY and CDR2 SVGAGI (reference sequence). CDR3 coding DNA: TGTGCCAGCAGTTACCCGACTAGCGGGAACAATGAGCAGTTCTTC. Translation gives CASSYPTSGNNEQFF.

V gene TRBV5-1 combines with J gene TRBJ2-2; D perhaps matches TRBD1 (5 bases). The CDR3 loop spans 12 amino acids. V was cut by 4 bases and J by 7 bases, with 8 bases left in between. Germline lookup yields CDR1 SGHRS and CDR2 YFSETQ. CDR3 nucleotide sequence: TGCGCCAGCAGCCGAAGGGGCGGGGAGCTGTTTTTT. Translating gives CASSRRGGELFF.

V usage is TRBV27 and J usage is TRBJ1-1; tentative D call: TRBD1 (6 bases). V lost 2 bases and J 0 bases, leaving 10 bases between the germline ends. The CDR3 contains 15 residues. Germline assignment: CDR1 MNHEY and CDR2 SMNVEV (reference sequence). The CDR3 coding sequence is TGTGCCAGCAGTTTAGCGGACAGTATGAACACTGAAGCTTTCTTT. Translating it yields CASSLADSMNTEAFF.

The J gene is TRBJ2-7, the V gene TRBV11-2, with 7 bases matching TRBD1. V trimming: 5 bases; J trimming: 1 base; junction bases outside the gene matches: 11. The germline V gene has CDR1 SGHAT and CDR2 FQNNGV. The CDR3 totals 16 residues. The CDR3 loop is CASSPRDSRLSYEQYF. The CDR3 coding sequence is TGTGCCAGCAGCCCCCGGGACAGCCGCCTTTCCTACGAGCAGTACTTC.

J is TRBJ2-5 and V is TRBV5-1; 7 nucleotides agree with TRBD2. The J call may be in error: the DNA end matches TRBJ2-7 better. The CDR3 has 16 residues. Germline lookup yields CDR1 SGHRS and CDR2 YFSETQ. The CDR3 DNA is TGCGCCAGCAGCCCAAACCGCCAGCGGGATATCTACGAGCAGTACTTC. As protein: CASSPNRQRDIYEQYF.

The gene calls are TRBV7-8 and TRBJ2-3; TRBD1 might be the D (6 bases). V dropped 5 bases and J dropped 0 bases, with 18 bases sitting between them. Per germline, CDR1 SGHVS and CDR2 FQNEAQ. The length of the CDR3 is 17 residues. The DNA for the CDR3 is TGTGCCAGCAGCCCCGCCCACAGGGTGACTAGCACAGATACGCAGTATTTT. It encodes CASSPAHRVTSTDTQYF.

This CDR3 reads CASSYRGLPETQYF. The CDR3 nucleotides read TGTGCCAGCAGTTACCGGGGACTCCCAGAGACCCAGTACTTC. The rearrangement uses TRBV6-5 and TRBJ2-5; a weak D match, TRBD2 (6 bases). This CDR3 comprises 14 residues. Germline values: CDR1 MNHEY, CDR2 SVGAGI. V lost 2 bases and J 4 bases, leaving 11 bases between the germline ends.

This sequence joins TRBV11-2 and TRBJ1-4; 7 bases match TRBD1. Trimming cost V 5 bases and J 11 bases; bases outside gene matches: 14. CDR3 size: 15 residues. The germline gives CDR1 SGHAT, CDR2 FQNNGV. As DNA, the CDR3 is TGTGCCAGCAGCCTAAAGAGGACAGGCGAGGGCAAACTGTTTTTT. This sequence encodes CASSLKRTGEGKLFF.

The J gene is TRBJ2-3, the V gene TRBV15, with 11 bases fitting TRBD1. The V segment lost 3 bases and the J segment 2 bases; nucleotides outside the gene matches: 10. This CDR3 contains 18 residues. Germline-derived CDR1 and CDR2 are LNHNV and YYDKDF (reference sequence). The CDR3 loop reads CATSRDGQGARDTDTQYF. The CDR3 DNA reads as TGTGCCACCAGCAGGGACGGACAGGGGGCGAGGGACACAGATACGCAGTATTTT.

The chain combines TRBV7-9 with TRBJ2-7, with 9 bases that match TRBD1. There are 17 residues in the CDR3. J was trimmed by 5 bases and V by 1 base; bases with no gene match: 12. Germline V gives CDR1 SEHNR, CDR2 FQNEAQ (reference sequence). The CDR3 coding sequence is TGTGCCAGCAGCTTAGAAATCAACCGGGACAGGGCCCACGAGCAGTACTTC. Its translation: CASSLEINRDRAHEQYF. Based on the CDR3 plus reference TRBV7-9 and TRBJ2-7, the full variable domain is DTGVSQNPRHKITKRGQNVTFRCDPISEHNRLYWYRQTLGQGPEFLTYFQNEAQLEKSRLLSDRFSAERPKGSFSTLEIQRTEQGDSAMYLCASSLEINRDRAHEQYFGPGTRLTVT.

This clone was observed a single time. V is TRBV4-2 and J is TRBJ1-2; tentatively, D is TRBD1 (6 bases). Germline V gene data show CDR1 as LGHNA and CDR2 as YNFKEQ. V shed 3 bases and J shed 4 bases, with 15 bases lying between them. This CDR3 is built from 15 residues. Here the CDR3 reads CASSQLVGQTYGYTF. The CDR3 DNA reads TGTGCCAGCAGCCAGTTAGTCGGACAGACCTATGGCTACACCTTC.

A single count supports this clone. The chain carries TRBV10-1 and TRBJ1-4; possibly TRBD1 for D (5 bases). V was trimmed by 6 bases and J by 2 bases, leaving 16 bases between them. Germline values: CDR1 WNHNN, CDR2 SYGVQD (reference sequence). The CDR3 sequence is 16 residues long. The CDR3 DNA reads TGCGCCAGCAGCACCGGGACTCACCAGACTAATGAAAAACTGTTTTTT. Amino acids: CASSTGTHQTNEKLFF.

This chain connects TRBV16 to TRBJ1-2; TRBD1 might be the D (5 bases). V lost 5 bases and J 5 bases, leaving 9 bases between the germline ends. Germline V gene sequence: CDR1 KGHSY, CDR2 FQNENV. The CDR3 has 12 residues. The DNA of the CDR3 is TGTGCCAGCAGCATGCAGGGTTATGGCTACACCTTC. This sequence encodes CASSMQGYGYTF.

The rearrangement joins TRBV5-1 to TRBJ2-5; no firm D call. Germline CDR1 SGHRS, CDR2 YFSETQ. CDR3 size: 14 residues. With 4 bases removed from V and 5 bases from J, the gap between germline ends came to 15 bases. The CDR3 coding sequence is TGCGCCAGCAGCCGGAGCGAGTCCTGGGAGACCCAGTACTTC. Translated: CASSRSESWETQYF.

Only one count was recorded for this clone. The chain combines TRBV4-3 with TRBJ2-3; TRBD1 agrees at 10 bases. J lost 1 base, V lost 1 base, and 8 bases had no gene match. Germline assignment: CDR1 LGHNA and CDR2 YSLEER. The CDR3 has 18 residues. CDR3 bases: TGCGCCAGCAGCCAAGCGACAGGGGGCGCGGGGGGCACAGATACGCAGTATTTT. Protein sequence: CASSQATGGAGGTDTQYF.

V and J are TRBV6-5 and TRBJ2-3, with 9 positions matching TRBD2. V dropped 2 bases and J dropped 1; count of bases not matched to a gene: 1. This CDR3 region has 15 residues. The germline V gene has CDR1 MNHEY and CDR2 SVGAGI. The CDR3 coding sequence is TGTGCCAGCAGTTACCGCGGGGGGGGCACAGATACGCAGTATTTT. Encoded protein: CASSYRGGGTDTQYF.

The J gene is TRBJ2-4, the V gene TRBV5-1; TRBD2 matches at 14 bases. This CDR3 is built from 17 residues. The V gene end was trimmed by 4 bases and the J gene end by 2 bases; junction bases not matched to a gene: 5. Germline V lookup: CDR1 SGHRS, CDR2 YFSETQ. In DNA form, the CDR3 reads TGCGCCAGCAGCAGAGGACTAGCGGGAGGTCCCAAAAACATTCAGTACTTC. This encodes CASSRGLAGGPKNIQYF.

This sequence joins TRBV4-3 and TRBJ1-4, with TRBD1 as a possible D gene (6 bases). The CDR3 loop spans 17 amino acids. The V end was cut by 1 base, the J end by 6 bases, with 18 bases between. CDR1 and CDR2 from the germline V gene are LGHNA and YSLEER. The CDR3 loop is CASSQVSHQGRDEKLFF. CDR3 sequence (DNA): TGCGCCAGCAGCCAAGTATCCCACCAGGGGAGGGATGAAAAACTGTTTTTT.